This TCR beta chain was captured by sequencing in a study of T-cell memory formation after mild COVID-19. Study-wide results and caveats: That cross-reactive memory joined was suggested by some responding clones appearing in pre-infection memory. Contracting clones from day 15 to 85 showed balanced CD4/CD8; later expanders favored CD4+.

5'RACE primed from the constant segment yielded TCR alpha and TCR beta cDNA libraries bearing sample barcodes and UMIs. TCRdb re-analysed the 5' RACE reads in MiXCR, keeping a single row per CDR3 protein. The sample yields about 110,000 distinct CDR3 sequences, roughly a sixth seen once. About this clonotype: Its matching antigen is unknown. A junction end diverges from the germline sequence, so it may reflect a read error.

Germline V gene data show CDR1 as MGHRA and CDR2 as YSYEKL. This CDR3 spans 12 amino acids. Specimen: PBMCs or a T cell subset sorted from them (not recorded which). The sequence was collected from a man younger than 30 who had mild COVID-19 (a few samples of this study predate the infection). Cell type and time point are not known. The V and J genes are TRBV4-1 and TRBJ2-5; 7 nucleotides align to TRBD1. The CDR3 here is CASSQDPGTVKF. As DNA, the CDR3 is TGCGCCAGCAGCCAAGATCCGGGGACAGTTAAATTC.